The rows below give T cell receptor beta chains drawn from one sample of a study of blood T cell repertoires in COVID-19. Assay: immunoSEQ multiplex PCR; the TCRdb copy retains only in-frame clones and omits some. The sample lists about 270,000 clones; about nine tenths were seen once. The sample consisted of PBMCs or T cells enriched from blood (not recorded which). The receptors were sampled from a woman aged 50 to 65 who had recovered from COVID-19. The CDR3 runs from the conserved cysteine through the conserved F or W.

CDR3 length	V gene	CDR3 protein
17	TRBV5-6	CASSFFRVTSSTDTQYF
14	TRBV28	CASSSPTPTDTQYF
14	TRBV9	CASALAATNEKLFF
14	TRBV29-1	CSVAGTGNNQPQHF
17	TRBV28	CASSYGGTGGWGTEAFF
14	TRBV3-1/TRBV3-2	CASSSDRVNSPLHF
15	TRBV7-8	CASSLGGTRGYGYTF
12	TRBV28	CASSVQGYEQYF
15	TRBV30	CAWSVELSGNHEQYF
13	TRBV27	CASPRDRGPEQYF
15	TRBV5-1	CASSLDLTGDYGYTF
15	TRBV6-5	CASRAPGARGYEQYF
17	TRBV6-1	CASSESLAGSSYNEQFF
16	TRBV19	CASSMGSGGGGQPQHF
15	TRBV7-9	CASSFRQTTNEKLFF
14	TRBV6-2/TRBV6-3	CASSHRTDGTEQYF
16	TRBV10-2	CASRDLAGGNGETQYF
15	TRBV3-1/TRBV3-2	CASSLQGDHSYEQYF
14	TRBV28	CASSLSQGIRPQHF
15	TRBV30	CAWSASGTVNQPQHF
11	TRBV6-5	CASSQGTDYTF
14	TRBV24-1	CATSDQGGNYGYTF
16	TRBV28	CASSTSGSGRAGELFF
14	TRBV5-6	CASSLWAGRYGYTF
18	TRBV27	CASSLSQGVGVYNSPLHF
12	TRBV12-3/TRBV12-4	CASTSGEYTQYF